The present T cell receptor (beta chain) was sequenced within a study of PD-1 blockade in mismatch repair-deficient tumors. Time point defined: approximately ten-day in vitro stimulation with candidate neoantigen peptide 4. TCR sequencing covered a few patients who responded to pembrolizumab. An approximately 10-day in vitro culture was run per each of about seven reactive peptides. Sequencing was performed with immunoSEQ multiplex PCR; in TCRdb, only in-frame clones are kept and a portion is missing. The sample lists about 14,000 clones, around 84% occurring once. About this clone: What it binds is unknown.

The sample consisted of cells cultured in vitro, taken from a patient treated with pembrolizumab. The source of this sequence is an adult with mismatch repair-deficient cancer.

Here the CDR3 reads CASSSRDYTDTQYF. In nucleotides, the CDR3 is TGTGCCAGCAGCTCCCGGGACTACACAGATACGCAGTATTTT. V is TRBV5-4 and J is TRBJ2-3, with TRBD2 identical over 7 bases. Trimming at V came to 3 bases and at J to 2 bases, leaving 3 bases not matched to a gene. The CDR3 has 14 residues. Germline lookup yields CDR1 SGHNT and CDR2 YYREEE (reference sequence).